Following are 9 T cell receptor beta chains from one sample sequenced in a study of PD-1 blockade in classical Hodgkin lymphoma. Time point meaning: cycle 4 day 1 (C4D1), after more than five weeks of nivolumab. Every patient had relapsed following autologous stem cell transplantation, and cohorts differed in brentuximab vedotin exposure. Data came from immunoSEQ multiplex PCR; TCRdb stores just in-frame clones and leaves some out. Of 25,000 to 40,000 clones in the sample, around 85% were seen once. The material was peripheral blood mononuclear cells (PBMCs), obtained before the fourth cycle of nivolumab. Receptor source: a human donor with classical Hodgkin lymphoma.

The chain combines TRBV4-2 with TRBJ2-7, with D maybe TRBD1 (6 bases). In germline, CDR1 is LGHNA, CDR2 YNFKEQ. Trimming left V 1 base short and J 2 bases short, with 9 bases between. The CDR3 is 14 amino acids. In DNA, the CDR3 is TGTGCCAGCAGCCAAGGGTGGGGGCCCTACGAGCAGTACTTC. It translates to CASSQGWGPYEQYF.

V usage is TRBV11-2 and J usage is TRBJ2-1, with D perhaps TRBD1 or TRBD2 (7 bases each). The CDR3 has 15 residues. V was trimmed by 7 bases and J by 4 bases, leaving 17 bases between them. Germline V gene lookup returns CDR1 SGHAT and CDR2 FQNNGV. CDR3 region: CASTSGGAGYNEQFF. CDR3 coding DNA: TGTGCCAGCACCTCAGGGGGGGCGGGATACAATGAGCAGTTCTTC.

The genes are TRBV27 and TRBJ2-7; 8 bases map to TRBD2. Germline lookup yields CDR1 MNHEY and CDR2 SMNVEV (reference sequence). This CDR3 is built from 15 residues. The V segment lost 4 bases and the J segment 4 bases; nucleotides outside the gene matches: 9. CDR3 sequence (DNA): TGTGCCAGCAGTTCTTCTCGCGGGAGGTTGTACGAGCAGTACTTC. This encodes CASSSSRGRLYEQYF.

The chain joins TRBV5-4 to TRBJ2-2, with 9 bases lining up with TRBD1. From germline, CDR1 is SGHNT and CDR2 YYREEE (reference sequence). V was clipped by 4 bases and J by 1 base; unmatched bases: 8. This CDR3 spans 17 amino acids. This CDR3 reads CASSLIPGQGNTGELFF. The CDR3 bases are TGTGCCAGCAGCCTGATCCCGGGACAGGGGAACACCGGGGAGCTGTTTTTT.

The V gene is TRBV10-3, the J gene TRBJ2-5; the D is unclear. CDR3 length: 12 amino acids. V was pared by 4 bases and J by 2 bases, with 5 bases between. Per the germline V gene, CDR1 is ENHRY and CDR2 is SYGVKD. The chain's CDR3 is CAISVGQETQYF. The CDR3 region has the DNA TGTGCCATCAGTGTCGGGCAAGAGACCCAGTACTTC.

Concerning this clone: The junction departs from germline at one end; a sequencing error may be responsible. This chain links TRBV2 with TRBJ2-7; D is uncertain. CDR3 length: 12 amino acids. The germline V gene has CDR1 SNHLY and CDR2 FYNNEI. CDR3 sequence (DNA): TGTGCCAGCAGTGCTCTGACGGTCCTAATTAAATTC. Translation gives CASSALTVLIKF.

The chain carries TRBV4-2 and TRBJ2-5; 8 bases fit TRBD1. The CDR3 has 16 amino acids. The V gene end was trimmed by 4 bases and the J gene end by 2 bases; junction bases not matched to a gene: 9. Germline CDR1 reads LGHNA; CDR2 reads YNFKEQ. The CDR3 sequence: CASSRLRTGSQETQYF. Here the CDR3 DNA reads TGTGCCAGCAGCCGACTACGGACAGGGAGTCAAGAGACCCAGTACTTC.

The chain couples TRBV5-4 to TRBJ1-1, with D unresolved. The CDR3 is 14 amino acids. Germline values: CDR1 SGHNT, CDR2 YYREEE (reference sequence). Trimming shortened V by 0 bases and J by 0 bases, and 6 bases separated the two germline ends. CDR3 region: CASSLATLNTEAFF. CDR3 DNA sequence: TGTGCCAGCAGCTTGGCTACCCTGAACACTGAAGCTTTCTTT.

The rearrangement links TRBV7-2 to TRBJ2-3, with D perhaps assigned TRBD1 or TRBD2 (5 bases each). CDR3 length: 16 amino acids. Looked up from germline, CDR1 is SGHTA and CDR2 is FQGNSA. With 1 base removed from V and 6 bases from J, the gap between germline ends came to 17 bases. This CDR3 is CASSLGGDRTLDTQYF. CDR3 nucleotide sequence: TGTGCCAGCAGCTTAGGAGGGGACCGCACCTTGGATACGCAGTATTTT.